Presented here are 10 T cell receptor beta chains from one specimen sequenced in a study of siplizumab effects on memory and regulatory T cells. Profiling relied on immunoSEQ multiplex PCR, and the TCRdb table lists in-frame clones only, not all of them. The sample lists 87,000 or so clones, around 94% occurring once. Source material: non-Treg CD4+ T cells sorted from blood. These receptors came from a human donor in good health.

The chain uses TRBV11-1 and TRBJ2-7, with D possibly TRBD1 on 5 matching bases. The CDR3 is 15 amino acids. The germline V gene encodes CDR1 SGHAT and CDR2 FQDESV (reference sequence). Trimming shortened V by 3 bases and J by 2 bases, and 14 bases separated the two germline ends. CDR3 in amino acids: CASSFSQGGTYEQYF. CDR3 in DNA: TGTGCCAGCAGCTTTTCGCAGGGTGGAACCTACGAGCAGTACTTC.

The rearrangement links TRBV7-9 to TRBJ2-4; no firm D call. The CDR3 contains 14 residues. Per germline, CDR1 SEHNR and CDR2 FQNEAQ (reference sequence). The germline V and J ends were trimmed by 5 bases and 3 bases, with 11 bases remaining between them. This CDR3 is CASSQPGLKNIQYF. Written as DNA, the CDR3 is TGTGCCAGCAGCCAACCCGGCCTCAAAAACATTCAGTACTTC.

In DNA, the CDR3 is TGTGCCAGCAGCAAAATGACAGGGGGAGAAAACGAGCAGTACTTC. Its translation: CASSKMTGGENEQYF. The gene calls are TRBV5-5 and TRBJ2-7; TRBD1 matches 9 bases. The CDR3 sequence is 15 residues long. Trimming at V came to 4 bases and at J to 5 bases, leaving 10 bases not matched to a gene. In germline, CDR1 is SGHKS, CDR2 YYEKEE (reference sequence).

J is TRBJ2-3 and V is TRBV10-3; perhaps TRBD1 as D (6 bases). Germline values: CDR1 ENHRY, CDR2 SYGVKD. V was pared by 0 bases and J by 4 bases, with 8 bases between. There are 14 residues in the CDR3. CDR3 coding DNA: TGTGCCATCAGTGAGTCAGGGGGACCAGATACGCAGTATTTT. It specifies CAISESGGPDTQYF.

The chain carries TRBV5-6 and TRBJ2-5; 9 bases are shared with TRBD2. The V gene end was trimmed by 4 bases and the J gene end by 4 bases; junction bases not matched to a gene: 8. CDR1 is SGHDT and CDR2 is YYEEEE in the germline V gene. CDR3 length: 15 residues. CDR3 sequence: CASSQSGLARETQYF. The DNA of the CDR3 is TGTGCCAGCAGCCAATCCGGACTAGCGAGAGAGACCCAGTACTTC.

The V call is TRBV2, the J call TRBJ1-1, with D hard to call. V lost 6 bases to trimming and J lost 0 bases, with 8 bases between them. CDR3 length: 13 residues. Germline values: CDR1 SNHLY, CDR2 FYNNEI. The CDR3 region is CASRGEVNTEAFF. The CDR3 DNA sequence: TGTGCCAGCAGGGGCGAGGTGAACACTGAAGCTTTCTTT.

This chain joins TRBV25-1 and TRBJ1-1, with 7 positions matching TRBD1. With V trimmed by 11 bases and J by 3 bases, 9 bases remained unmatched. CDR3 length: 13 amino acids. CDR1 is MGHDK and CDR2 is SYGVNS in the germline V gene. CDR3 in DNA: TGTGCCGGCCAGGGGGTTGGGGACACTGAAGCTTTCTTT. This gives the protein CAGQGVGDTEAFF.

V and J are TRBV28 and TRBJ1-2, with 7 bases aligning to TRBD1. The CDR3 contains 13 residues. Looked up from germline, CDR1 is MDHEN and CDR2 is SYDVKM. V trimming: 4 bases; J trimming: 4 bases; junction bases outside the gene matches: 3. The CDR3 nucleotides are TGTGCCAGCAGTTCGACAGGGATCTATGGCTACACCTTC. Its protein product is CASSSTGIYGYTF.

The V gene is TRBV9, the J gene TRBJ1-1, with D unresolved. The CDR3 contains 13 residues. CDR1 SGDLS and CDR2 YYNGEE come from the germline V gene. The V end lost 3 bases, the J end lost 5 bases, and 11 bases lay between the germline ends. This CDR3 is CASSATGRTEAFF. Here the CDR3 DNA reads TGTGCCAGCAGCGCAACTGGTAGGACTGAAGCTTTCTTT.

The chain is built from TRBV29-1 and TRBJ2-6, with TRBD1 matching 8 bases. V was pared by 3 bases and J by 0 bases, with 7 bases of the junction left unmatched. The V gene's germline CDR1 is SQVTM and CDR2 ANQGSEA. The CDR3 consists of 17 residues. The CDR3: CSVEERTGRSGANVLTF. CDR3 nucleotide sequence: TGCAGCGTTGAGGAACGGACAGGGCGCTCTGGGGCCAACGTCCTGACTTTC.